Shown below are 12 T cell receptor beta chains from a single sample sequenced in a study of blood T cell repertoires in COVID-19. TCRdb's table, derived via immunoSEQ multiplex PCR, lists solely in-frame clones and lacks some. The table includes 150,000 or so clones, about 80% detected once. Sequencing was performed on PBMCs or T cells enriched from blood (not recorded which). The receptor set was obtained from a woman between 45 and 60 years old who had recovered from COVID-19.

This sequence joins TRBV15 and TRBJ2-2; 13 bases are a match to TRBD2. Germline CDR1 and CDR2: LNHNV and YYDKDF (reference sequence). The V and J ends lost 5 bases and 0 bases, in that order; junction bases with no gene match: 9. This CDR3 has 19 residues. The CDR3 DNA follows: TGTGCCACCAGCTCTAGCAGGACTAGCGGGGGACCGAACACCGGGGAGCTGTTTTTT. Residues: CATSSSRTSGGPNTGELFF.

The gene calls are TRBV7-7 and TRBJ1-1, with D maybe TRBD1 (5 bases). The V end was cut by 5 bases, the J end by 5 bases, with 12 bases between. The CDR3 spans 13 residues. Germline lookup yields CDR1 SSHAT and CDR2 FNYEAQ (reference sequence). CDR3 sequence: CASSPGGGTEAFF. Here the CDR3 DNA reads TGTGCCAGCAGCCCCGGGGGTGGGACTGAAGCTTTCTTT. The full variable domain, rest sourced from reference TRBV7-7 and TRBJ1-1, is GAGVSQSPRYKVTKRGQDVTLRCDPISSHATLYWYQQALGQGPEFLTYFNYEAQPDKSGLPSDRFSAERPEGSISTLTIQRTEQRDSAMYRCASSPGGGTEAFFGQGTRLTVV.

The chain has TRBV4-1 and TRBJ2-5; 8 bases are shared with TRBD1. Losses at the gene ends were 6 bases for V and 3 bases for J; bases not matched to a gene: 6. The CDR3 consists of 14 residues. CDR1 is MGHRA and CDR2 is YSYEKL in the germline V gene. CDR3 sequence reads: CASRGSTGEETQYF. CDR3 bases: TGCGCCAGCAGGGGCTCGACAGGGGAAGAGACCCAGTACTTC.

This clone has only a few counts. The V and J genes are TRBV4-2 and TRBJ2-7; 9 bases map to TRBD2. Germline loops: CDR1 LGHNA, CDR2 YNFKEQ. CDR3 length: 17 amino acids. V lost 4 bases to trimming and J lost 3 bases; unmatched junction nucleotides: 13. CDR3 sequence: CASSPGGLAGRNYEQYF. In DNA, the CDR3 is TGTGCCAGCAGCCCTGGTGGGCTAGCGGGGCGAAACTACGAGCAGTACTTC.

J is TRBJ1-6 and V is TRBV5-1; tentatively, D is TRBD1 (6 bases). Germline lookup yields CDR1 SGHRS and CDR2 YFSETQ. V lost 3 bases and J 7 bases, leaving 8 bases between the germline ends. This CDR3 region has 13 residues. In DNA, the CDR3 is TGCGCCAGCAGCTCCCAGGGGAATTCACCCCTCCACTTT. It yields the protein CASSSQGNSPLHF.

The chain recombines TRBV7-9 with TRBJ2-1; 7 nucleotides agree with TRBD2. Germline CDR1 and CDR2: SEHNR and FQNEAQ (reference sequence). The V segment lost 4 bases and the J segment 7 bases; nucleotides outside the gene matches: 10. The CDR3 runs to 15 residues. The CDR3 DNA sequence: TGTGCCAGCAGCTACGCAGCGGGACCTACGAATGAGCAGTTCTTC. Encoded protein: CASSYAAGPTNEQFF.

The rearrangement uses TRBV2 and TRBJ1-1; 7 nucleotides align to TRBD1. With V trimmed by 7 bases and J by 5 bases, 7 bases remained unmatched. This CDR3 is 13 amino acids long. The V gene's germline CDR1 is SNHLY and CDR2 FYNNEI. The CDR3 loop is CASNPDRETEAFF. CDR3 sequence (DNA): TGTGCCAGCAATCCAGACAGGGAAACTGAAGCTTTCTTT.

The chain joins TRBV12-3 or TRBV12-4 to TRBJ1-1; no firm D call. The length of the CDR3 is 11 residues. CDR3 sequence (DNA): TGTGTCGGACTGATGAACACTGAAGCTTTCTTT. The encoded protein is CVGLMNTEAFF.

This chain joins TRBV6-5 and TRBJ2-2, with TRBD1 identical over 8 bases. Trimming at V came to 10 bases and at J to 0 bases, leaving 4 bases not matched to a gene. This CDR3 region has 14 residues. CDR1 and CDR2 (germline): MNHEY, SVGAGI. The CDR3 loop reads CANSDRANTGELFF. The CDR3 DNA follows: TGTGCCAACTCGGACAGGGCGAACACCGGGGAGCTGTTTTTT.

The gene calls are TRBV3-1 (or the pseudogene TRBV3-2) and TRBJ1-2, with 7 bases that match TRBD1. CDR3 length: 14 amino acids. Germline V lookup: CDR1 LGHDT, CDR2 YNNKEL (reference sequence). Trimming cost V 4 bases and J 5 bases; bases outside gene matches: 7. The DNA for the CDR3 is TGTGCCAGCAGCCCCGGACAGGAATTTTATGGCTACACCTTC. It translates to CASSPGQEFYGYTF.

This clone was seen only once. The chain uses TRBV27 and TRBJ1-2; TRBD1 agrees at 9 bases. The CDR3 spans 17 residues. The junction had 12 bases not matched to a gene; V was cut back by 1 base and J by 6 bases. Germline V gene lookup returns CDR1 MNHEY and CDR2 SMNVEV (reference sequence). CDR3 sequence reads: CASSLLPGTGSRDGYTF. The CDR3 nucleotides are TGTGCCAGCAGTTTATTGCCCGGGACAGGGAGTCGCGATGGCTACACCTTC.

The chain employs TRBV19 and TRBJ2-5, with TRBD2 matching over 9 bases. CDR3 length: 13 amino acids. CDR1 is LNHDA, CDR2 SQIVND, per germline (reference sequence). Unmatched junction bases numbered 1, after V lost 7 bases and J lost 1 base. CDR3 DNA sequence: TGTGCCAGTACGACTAGCGGCCAAGAGACCCAGTACTTC. The encoded protein is CASTTSGQETQYF.